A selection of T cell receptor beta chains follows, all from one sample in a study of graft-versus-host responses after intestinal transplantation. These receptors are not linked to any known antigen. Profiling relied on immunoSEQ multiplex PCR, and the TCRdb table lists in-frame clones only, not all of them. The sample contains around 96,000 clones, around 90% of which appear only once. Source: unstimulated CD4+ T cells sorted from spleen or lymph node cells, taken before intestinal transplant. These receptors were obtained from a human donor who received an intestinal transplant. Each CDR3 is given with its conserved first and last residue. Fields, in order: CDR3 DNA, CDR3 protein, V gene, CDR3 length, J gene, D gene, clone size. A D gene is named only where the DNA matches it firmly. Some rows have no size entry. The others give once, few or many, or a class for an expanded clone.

cdr3_nt: TGTGCCAGCAGCACCGGACGGACTTATGGCTACACCTTC
cdr3_aa: CASSTGRTYGYTF
v_call: TRBV7-2
cdr3_length: 13
j_call: TRBJ1-2
d_call: -
clone_size: -

cdr3_nt: TGTGCCTGGATTCAGGGGACCTATGGCTACACCTTC
cdr3_aa: CAWIQGTYGYTF
v_call: TRBV30
cdr3_length: 12
j_call: TRBJ1-2
d_call: -
clone_size: once

cdr3_nt: TGCGCCAGCAGCTTGGGGCCCCCCCATGGCTACACCTTC
cdr3_aa: CASSLGPPHGYTF
v_call: TRBV5-1
cdr3_length: 13
j_call: TRBJ1-2
d_call: -
clone_size: -

cdr3_nt: TGTGCCAGCAGCCTATCCGGGACTAGCGGGAGCTACGAGCAGTACTTC
cdr3_aa: CASSLSGTSGSYEQYF
v_call: TRBV4-2
cdr3_length: 16
j_call: TRBJ2-7
d_call: TRBD2
clone_size: -

cdr3_nt: TGTGCCTGGAGTATATGGACTAGCGGGAGAAGAAACACCGGGGAGCTGTTTTTT
cdr3_aa: CAWSIWTSGRRNTGELFF
v_call: TRBV30
cdr3_length: 18
j_call: TRBJ2-2
d_call: TRBD2
clone_size: -

cdr3_nt: TGCGCCAGCAGCTTAGGGACAGGGGTAAGTTCACCCCTCCACTTT
cdr3_aa: CASSLGTGVSSPLHF
v_call: TRBV5-1
cdr3_length: 15
j_call: TRBJ1-6
d_call: TRBD1
clone_size: -

cdr3_nt: TGTGCCAGCAGAAAACGGGGGGCCAACACCGGGGAGCTGTTTTTT
cdr3_aa: CASRKRGANTGELFF
v_call: TRBV6-6
cdr3_length: 15
j_call: TRBJ2-2
d_call: -
clone_size: -

cdr3_nt: TGTGCCAGCAGCTTAGTTTCGGGGGGAGATACGCAGTATTTT
cdr3_aa: CASSLVSGGDTQYF
v_call: TRBV7-6
cdr3_length: 14
j_call: TRBJ2-3
d_call: TRBD2
clone_size: -

cdr3_nt: TGTGCCAGTAGTATGCAACATGACTCTGGAAACACCATATATTTT
cdr3_aa: CASSMQHDSGNTIYF
v_call: TRBV19
cdr3_length: 15
j_call: TRBJ1-3
d_call: -
clone_size: -

cdr3_nt: TGTGCCAGCAGTGAAGGAAGGGGGGGACGGACTGAAGCTTTCTTT
cdr3_aa: CASSEGRGGRTEAFF
v_call: TRBV25-1
cdr3_length: 15
j_call: TRBJ1-1
d_call: -
clone_size: -

cdr3_nt: TGTGCCAGCATCCCGACAGGGAACGATGGCTACACCTTC
cdr3_aa: CASIPTGNDGYTF
v_call: TRBV6-1
cdr3_length: 13
j_call: TRBJ1-2
d_call: TRBD1
clone_size: -

cdr3_nt: TGCGCCAGCAGTGAGTGGGGACACTCCTACGAGCAGTACTTC
cdr3_aa: CASSEWGHSYEQYF
v_call: TRBV10-1
cdr3_length: 14
j_call: TRBJ2-7
d_call: -
clone_size: few

cdr3_nt: TGCGCCAGCAGCTTGGGGACAGGTCCGAACACCGGGGAGCTGTTTTTT
cdr3_aa: CASSLGTGPNTGELFF
v_call: TRBV5-1
cdr3_length: 16
j_call: TRBJ2-2
d_call: TRBD1
clone_size: -

cdr3_nt: TGTGCCAGCAGTTCCGCCAGGGGGTTTTCTCTCTCTGGGGCCAACGTCCTGACTTTC
cdr3_aa: CASSSARGFSLSGANVLTF
v_call: TRBV28
cdr3_length: 19
j_call: TRBJ2-6
d_call: TRBD1
clone_size: -

cdr3_nt: TGTGCCAGCAGCTCGAGACAGGTAGTAATGACTGAAGCTTTCTTT
cdr3_aa: CASSSRQVVMTEAFF
v_call: TRBV7-8
cdr3_length: 15
j_call: TRBJ1-1
d_call: -
clone_size: -

cdr3_nt: TGTGCCAGCAGCGCTCTCGGCAGGGGCTATGGCTACACCTTC
cdr3_aa: CASSALGRGYGYTF
v_call: TRBV7-2
cdr3_length: 14
j_call: TRBJ1-2
d_call: -
clone_size: -

cdr3_nt: TGTGCCAGCAGTCGACGAGGGGGCGTAGCCGGGGAGCTGTTTTTT
cdr3_aa: CASSRRGGVAGELFF
v_call: TRBV6-5
cdr3_length: 15
j_call: TRBJ2-2
d_call: TRBD1
clone_size: -

cdr3_nt: TGTGCCAGCAGTTTATCGCTAGGCGGTCAGCCCCAGCATTTT
cdr3_aa: CASSLSLGGQPQHF
v_call: TRBV28
cdr3_length: 14
j_call: TRBJ1-5
d_call: -
clone_size: -

cdr3_nt: TGTGCCAGCAGAGATGGACAGGGTGGAACTGAAGCTTTCTTT
cdr3_aa: CASRDGQGGTEAFF
v_call: TRBV6-1
cdr3_length: 14
j_call: TRBJ1-1
d_call: TRBD1
clone_size: -

cdr3_nt: TGTGCCAGCAGTTCGGCGGGGGTTAATGAAAAACTGTTTTTT
cdr3_aa: CASSSAGVNEKLFF
v_call: TRBV28
cdr3_length: 14
j_call: TRBJ1-4
d_call: -
clone_size: -

cdr3_nt: TGTGCCTGGAGCCCCACCCAGCGGACCGGGCTCGGCTACACCTTC
cdr3_aa: CAWSPTQRTGLGYTF
v_call: TRBV30
cdr3_length: 15
j_call: TRBJ1-2
d_call: -
clone_size: -

cdr3_nt: TGTGCCAGCTCACCATCATTCGGCAGGGGCGGGGGCACTGAAGCTTTCTTT
cdr3_aa: CASSPSFGRGGGTEAFF
v_call: TRBV18
cdr3_length: 17
j_call: TRBJ1-1
d_call: -
clone_size: -

cdr3_nt: TGTGCCAGCAGCCCGAGGACCGTGCAGGGCGGTTTTAGCAATCAGCCCCAGCATTTT
cdr3_aa: CASSPRTVQGGFSNQPQHF
v_call: TRBV7-8
cdr3_length: 19
j_call: TRBJ1-5
d_call: -
clone_size: -

cdr3_nt: TGTGCCAGCAGTGCCTCGGGTGGGTGGAATCAGCCCCAGCATTTT
cdr3_aa: CASSASGGWNQPQHF
v_call: TRBV6-6
cdr3_length: 15
j_call: TRBJ1-5
d_call: -
clone_size: -

cdr3_nt: TGCGCCAGCAGCCAAGAGGGACAGGATAATGAAAAACTGTTTTTT
cdr3_aa: CASSQEGQDNEKLFF
v_call: TRBV4-1
cdr3_length: 15
j_call: TRBJ1-4
d_call: TRBD1
clone_size: -

cdr3_nt: TGCGCCAGCAGCAAGACTAGCGGAAGCTCCTACAATGAGCAGTTCTTC
cdr3_aa: CASSKTSGSSYNEQFF
v_call: TRBV5-1
cdr3_length: 16
j_call: TRBJ2-1
d_call: TRBD2
clone_size: -

cdr3_nt: TGTGCCAGCAGCCCCGGTCCGGGACAGGGTCTCGATGAGCAGTTCTTC
cdr3_aa: CASSPGPGQGLDEQFF
v_call: TRBV7-9
cdr3_length: 16
j_call: TRBJ2-1
d_call: TRBD1
clone_size: -

cdr3_nt: TGTGCCAGCACCGAGCTACCCATCTACGAGCAGTACTTC
cdr3_aa: CASTELPIYEQYF
v_call: TRBV6-1
cdr3_length: 13
j_call: TRBJ2-7
d_call: -
clone_size: few

cdr3_nt: TGTGCCTGGAGTATAGGGGGCGCAGGTTCTCTCGAGCAGTACTTC
cdr3_aa: CAWSIGGAGSLEQYF
v_call: TRBV30
cdr3_length: 15
j_call: TRBJ2-7
d_call: TRBD1
clone_size: -

cdr3_nt: TGTGCCAGCAGCGATCAGAGGACTTTAAAAACCACAGATACGCAGTATTTT
cdr3_aa: CASSDQRTLKTTDTQYF
v_call: TRBV11-3
cdr3_length: 17
j_call: TRBJ2-3
d_call: -
clone_size: -

cdr3_nt: TGCGCCAGCAGCTTGGAGAGGGATACGCAGTATTTT
cdr3_aa: CASSLERDTQYF
v_call: TRBV5-1
cdr3_length: 12
j_call: TRBJ2-3
d_call: -
clone_size: -

cdr3_nt: TGTGCCAGTAGTATCCAGGTACAGGGGGCCTACGAGCAGTACTTC
cdr3_aa: CASSIQVQGAYEQYF
v_call: TRBV19
cdr3_length: 15
j_call: TRBJ2-7
d_call: TRBD1
clone_size: -

cdr3_nt: TGTGCCAGCAGTGGCCGGCGGCGCCTGGAGACCCAGTACTTC
cdr3_aa: CASSGRRRLETQYF
v_call: TRBV2
cdr3_length: 14
j_call: TRBJ2-5
d_call: -
clone_size: -

cdr3_nt: TGCGCCAGCAGCTTGGGGGACACTGAAAAACTGTTTTTT
cdr3_aa: CASSLGDTEKLFF
v_call: TRBV5-1
cdr3_length: 13
j_call: TRBJ1-4
d_call: -
clone_size: -

cdr3_nt: TGTGCCTGGACCAGGGAGGATTCACCCCTCCACTTT
cdr3_aa: CAWTREDSPLHF
v_call: TRBV30
cdr3_length: 12
j_call: TRBJ1-6
d_call: -
clone_size: -

cdr3_nt: TGTGCCAGCAGTCGAAAGACAGGGGGGAACACTGAAGCTTTCTTT
cdr3_aa: CASSRKTGGNTEAFF
v_call: TRBV6-5
cdr3_length: 15
j_call: TRBJ1-1
d_call: TRBD1
clone_size: -

cdr3_nt: TGTGCCTGGAGTTGGGGGGCAGGGGGGAATCAGCCCCAGCATTTT
cdr3_aa: CAWSWGAGGNQPQHF
v_call: TRBV30
cdr3_length: 15
j_call: TRBJ1-5
d_call: TRBD1
clone_size: -